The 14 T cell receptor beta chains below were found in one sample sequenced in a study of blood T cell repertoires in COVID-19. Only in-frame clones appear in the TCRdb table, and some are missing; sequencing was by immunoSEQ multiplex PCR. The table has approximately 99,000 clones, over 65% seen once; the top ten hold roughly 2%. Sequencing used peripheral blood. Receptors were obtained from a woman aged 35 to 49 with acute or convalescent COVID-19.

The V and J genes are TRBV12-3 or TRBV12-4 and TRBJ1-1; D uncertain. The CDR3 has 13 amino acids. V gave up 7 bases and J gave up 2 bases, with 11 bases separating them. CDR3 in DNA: TGTGCCAGCACTTTTGAGGTCAACACTGAAGCTTTCTTT. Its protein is CASTFEVNTEAFF.

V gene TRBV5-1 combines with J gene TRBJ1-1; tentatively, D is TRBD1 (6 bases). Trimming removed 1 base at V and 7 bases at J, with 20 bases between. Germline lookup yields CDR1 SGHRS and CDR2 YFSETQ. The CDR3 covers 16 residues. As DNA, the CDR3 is TGCGCCAGCAGCTTGCGAGTGACGCAGGGGCCAAGTGAAGCTTTCTTT. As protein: CASSLRVTQGPSEAFF.

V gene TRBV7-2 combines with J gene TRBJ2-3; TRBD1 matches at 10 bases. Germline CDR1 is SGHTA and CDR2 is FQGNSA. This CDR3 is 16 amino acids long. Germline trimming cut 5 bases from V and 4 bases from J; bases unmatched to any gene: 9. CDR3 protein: CASSPGQGNRADTQYF. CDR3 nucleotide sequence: TGTGCCAGCAGCCCGGGACAGGGGAATAGGGCAGATACGCAGTATTTT.

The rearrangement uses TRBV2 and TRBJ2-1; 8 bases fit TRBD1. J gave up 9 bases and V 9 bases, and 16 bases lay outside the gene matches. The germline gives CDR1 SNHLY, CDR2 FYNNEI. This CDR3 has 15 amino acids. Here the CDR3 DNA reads TGTGCCAGTGTGAATAGGGCAGGGGGCTATGGTGAGCAGTTCTTC. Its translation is CASVNRAGGYGEQFF.

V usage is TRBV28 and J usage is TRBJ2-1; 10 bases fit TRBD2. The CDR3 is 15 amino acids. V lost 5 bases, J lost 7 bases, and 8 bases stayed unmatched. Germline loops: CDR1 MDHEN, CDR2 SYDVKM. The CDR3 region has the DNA TGTGCCAGCAGTCCCTCTGGAGCGGGGGGGAATGAGCAGTTCTTC. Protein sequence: CASSPSGAGGNEQFF.

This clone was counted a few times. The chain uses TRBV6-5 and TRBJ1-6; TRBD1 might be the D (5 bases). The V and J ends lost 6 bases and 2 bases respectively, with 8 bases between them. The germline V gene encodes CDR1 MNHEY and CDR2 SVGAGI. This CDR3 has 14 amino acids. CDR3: CASRGGTYNSPLHF. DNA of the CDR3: TGTGCCAGCAGGGGGGGGACCTATAATTCACCCCTCCACTTT.

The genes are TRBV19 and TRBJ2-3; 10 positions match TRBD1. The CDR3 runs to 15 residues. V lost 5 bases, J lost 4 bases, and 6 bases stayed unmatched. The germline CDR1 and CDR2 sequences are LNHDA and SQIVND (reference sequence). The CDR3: CASSAPGQGPDTQYF. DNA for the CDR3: TGTGCCAGTAGTGCCCCGGGACAGGGGCCAGATACGCAGTATTTT.

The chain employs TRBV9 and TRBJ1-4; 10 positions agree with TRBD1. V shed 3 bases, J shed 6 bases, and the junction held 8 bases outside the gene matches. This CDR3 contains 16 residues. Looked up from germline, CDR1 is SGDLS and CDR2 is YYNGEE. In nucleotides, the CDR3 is TGTGCCAGCAGCGGGGGGACAGGGGTGGGTGATGAAAAACTGTTTTTT. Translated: CASSGGTGVGDEKLFF.

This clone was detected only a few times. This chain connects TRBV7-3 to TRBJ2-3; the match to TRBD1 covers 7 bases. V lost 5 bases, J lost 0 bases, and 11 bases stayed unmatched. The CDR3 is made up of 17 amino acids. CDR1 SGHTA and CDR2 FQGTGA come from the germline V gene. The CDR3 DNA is TGTGCCAGCAGCCGATCCCGACAGGGAGCTAGCACAGATACGCAGTATTTT. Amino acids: CASSRSRQGASTDTQYF.

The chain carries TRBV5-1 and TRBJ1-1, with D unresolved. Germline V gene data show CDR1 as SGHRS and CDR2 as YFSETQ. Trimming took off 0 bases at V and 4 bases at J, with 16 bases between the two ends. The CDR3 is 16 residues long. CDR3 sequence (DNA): TGCGCCAGCAGCTTGGACAGTCCTGGGTTGGGCACTGAAGCTTTCTTT. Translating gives CASSLDSPGLGTEAFF.

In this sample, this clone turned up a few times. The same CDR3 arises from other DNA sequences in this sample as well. CDR3 in DNA: TGTGCCAGCAGGCTGACAGGGGGCAATCAGCCCCAGCATTTT. This codes for CASRLTGGNQPQHF. The chain joins TRBV28 to TRBJ1-5; 8 bases are shared with TRBD1. V lost 6 bases to trimming and J lost 2 bases; unmatched junction nucleotides: 3. The germline CDR1 and CDR2 sequences are MDHEN and SYDVKM. The CDR3 sequence is 14 residues long.

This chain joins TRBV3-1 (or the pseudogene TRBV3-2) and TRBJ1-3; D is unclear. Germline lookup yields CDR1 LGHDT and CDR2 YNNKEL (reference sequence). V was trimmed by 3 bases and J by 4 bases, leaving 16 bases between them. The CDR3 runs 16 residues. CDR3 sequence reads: CASSHPPGSLGNTIYF. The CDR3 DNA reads TGTGCCAGCAGCCATCCCCCGGGGAGCCTAGGAAACACCATATATTTT.

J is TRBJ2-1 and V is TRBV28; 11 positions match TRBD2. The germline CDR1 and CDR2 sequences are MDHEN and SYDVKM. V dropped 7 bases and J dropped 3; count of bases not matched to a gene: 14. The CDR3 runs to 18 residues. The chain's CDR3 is CASTSLRILAGGYNEQFF. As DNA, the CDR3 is TGTGCCAGCACCTCCCTTCGGATTCTAGCGGGGGGCTACAATGAGCAGTTCTTC.

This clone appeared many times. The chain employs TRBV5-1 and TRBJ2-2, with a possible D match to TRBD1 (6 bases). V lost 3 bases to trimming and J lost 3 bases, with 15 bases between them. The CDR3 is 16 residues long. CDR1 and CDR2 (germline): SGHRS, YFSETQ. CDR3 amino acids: CASSSTGSQDTGELFF. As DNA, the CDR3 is TGCGCCAGCAGCTCGACAGGATCCCAGGACACCGGGGAGCTGTTTTTT.